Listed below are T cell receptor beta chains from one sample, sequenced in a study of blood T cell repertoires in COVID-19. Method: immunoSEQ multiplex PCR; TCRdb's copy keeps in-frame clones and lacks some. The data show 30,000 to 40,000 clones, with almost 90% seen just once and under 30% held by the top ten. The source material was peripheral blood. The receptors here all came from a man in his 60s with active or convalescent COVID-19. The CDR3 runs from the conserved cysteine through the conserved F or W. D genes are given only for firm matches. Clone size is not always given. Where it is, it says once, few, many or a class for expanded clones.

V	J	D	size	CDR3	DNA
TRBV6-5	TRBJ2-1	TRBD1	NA	CASSERDRAYNEQFF	TGTGCCAGCAGCGAGCGGGACAGGGCTTACAATGAGCAGTTCTTC
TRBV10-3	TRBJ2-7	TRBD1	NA	CAISDRSGQDSSYEQYF	TGTGCCATCAGTGATCGGTCCGGACAGGATAGCTCCTACGAGCAGTACTTC
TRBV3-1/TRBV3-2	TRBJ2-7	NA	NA	CASSPDRNYEQYF	TGTGCCAGCAGCCCAGACAGGAACTACGAGCAGTACTTC
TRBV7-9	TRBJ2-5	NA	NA	CASSPSLARPKQETQYF	TGTGCCAGCAGCCCCTCATTAGCCCGACCAAAACAAGAGACCCAGTACTTC
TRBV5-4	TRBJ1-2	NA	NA	CASSPQGNYGYTF	TGTGCCAGCAGCCCGCAGGGAAACTATGGCTACACCTTC
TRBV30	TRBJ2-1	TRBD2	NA	CAWSLGRTRPYNEQFF	TGTGCCTGGAGTTTGGGTCGGACTAGACCCTACAATGAGCAGTTCTTC
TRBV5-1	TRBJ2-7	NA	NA	CASSLGGTYEQYF	TGCGCCAGCAGCTTGGGAGGGACCTACGAGCAGTACTTC
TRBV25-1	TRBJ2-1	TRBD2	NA	CASTQGTSEYNEQFF	TGTGCCAGCACTCAGGGTACTAGCGAATACAATGAGCAGTTCTTC
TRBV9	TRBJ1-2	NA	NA	CASTPWGKANYGYTF	TGTGCCAGCACCCCGTGGGGCAAAGCTAACTATGGCTACACCTTC
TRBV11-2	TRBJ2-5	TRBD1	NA	CASSVDRGLETQYF	TGTGCCAGCAGCGTGGACAGGGGGCTTGAGACCCAGTACTTC
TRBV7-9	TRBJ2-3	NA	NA	CASSLSGSTDTQYF	TGTGCCAGCAGCTTAAGCGGGAGCACAGATACGCAGTATTTT
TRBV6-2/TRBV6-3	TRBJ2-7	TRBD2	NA	CASSYTASGSYEQYF	TGTGCCAGCAGTTACACGGCTAGCGGTTCCTACGAGCAGTACTTC
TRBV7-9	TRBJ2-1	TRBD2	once	CASSELAGARIEQFF	TGTGCCAGCAGCGAGCTAGCGGGAGCACGTATTGAGCAGTTCTTC
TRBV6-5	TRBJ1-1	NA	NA	CASNWAEGTEAFF	TGTGCCAGCAATTGGGCGGAGGGCACTGAAGCTTTCTTT
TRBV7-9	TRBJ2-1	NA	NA	CAGHLEGPGRGEQFF	TGTGCCGGACACTTAGAAGGCCCAGGAAGAGGTGAGCAGTTCTTC
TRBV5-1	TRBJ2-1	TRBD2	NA	CASSLEAGGGRNEQFF	TGCGCCAGCAGCTTGGAGGCGGGAGGGGGGCGCAATGAGCAGTTCTTC
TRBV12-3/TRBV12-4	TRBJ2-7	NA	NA	CASTRGTAEQYF	TGTGCCAGCACCCGGGGGACGGCCGAGCAGTACTTC
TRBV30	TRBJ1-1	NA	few	CAWSVRSQIRSSF	TGTGCCTGGAGTGTCAGGTCCCAGATCAGGTCTTCCTTT
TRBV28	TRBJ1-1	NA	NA	CASSLVSPGTEAFF	TGTGCCAGCAGTTTAGTATCCCCGGGAACTGAAGCTTTCTTT
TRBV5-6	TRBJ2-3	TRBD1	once	CASSAGDRGSADTQYF	TGTGCCAGCAGCGCGGGGGACAGGGGGAGTGCAGATACGCAGTATTTT
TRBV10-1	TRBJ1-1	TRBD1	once	CASSPGGPNTEAFF	TGCGCCAGCAGTCCAGGGGGCCCCAACACTGAAGCTTTCTTT
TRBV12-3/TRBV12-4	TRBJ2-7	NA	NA	CASSRGQNEQYF	TGTGCCAGCAGTCGCGGACAGAACGAGCAGTACTTC
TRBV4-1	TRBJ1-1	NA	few	CASSRGPSGDTEAFF	TGCGCCAGCAGCCGCGGACCATCCGGGGACACTGAAGCTTTCTTT
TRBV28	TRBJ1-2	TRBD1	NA	CASSLVEGAHGYTF	TGTGCCAGCAGTTTAGTTGAGGGGGCCCATGGCTACACCTTC
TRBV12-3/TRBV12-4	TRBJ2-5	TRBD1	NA	CASSATGAWTQYF	TGTGCCAGCAGTGCGACAGGGGCTTGGACCCAGTACTTC
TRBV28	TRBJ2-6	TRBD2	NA	CASRLQRGAGANVLTF	TGTGCCAGCAGACTACAACGGGGGGCTGGGGCCAACGTCCTGACTTTC
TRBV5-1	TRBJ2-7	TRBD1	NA	CASSLGTGEGEQYF	TGCGCCAGCAGTTTGGGGACAGGGGAGGGCGAGCAGTACTTC
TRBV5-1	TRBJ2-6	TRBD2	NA	CASSLDWGGVAGANVLTF	TGCGCCAGCAGCTTGGATTGGGGGGGAGTTGCTGGGGCCAACGTCCTGACTTTC
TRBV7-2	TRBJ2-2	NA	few	CADRGASTGELFF	TGTGCCGACCGGGGGGCGAGCACCGGGGAGCTGTTTTTT
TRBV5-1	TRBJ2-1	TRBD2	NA	CASSPPGLAGVNEQFF	TGCGCCAGCAGCCCCCCGGGACTAGCGGGAGTCAATGAGCAGTTCTTC
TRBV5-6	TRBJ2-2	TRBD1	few	CASSYWRQGAAGELFF	TGTGCCAGCAGCTATTGGAGACAGGGGGCAGCCGGGGAGCTGTTTTTT
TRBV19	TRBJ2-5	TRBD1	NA	CASTNGGQGVETQYF	TGTGCCAGTACCAATGGAGGCCAGGGGGTCGAGACCCAGTACTTC
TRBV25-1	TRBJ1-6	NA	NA	CASSVGPGSPLHF	TGTGCCAGCAGTGTAGGCCCGGGATCACCCCTCCACTTT
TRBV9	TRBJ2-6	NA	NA	CASSVLGSGANVLTF	TGTGCCAGCAGCGTCCTGGGCTCCGGGGCCAACGTCCTGACTTTC
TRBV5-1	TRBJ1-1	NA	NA	CASSLAGGNTEAFF	TGCGCCAGCAGCTTGGCCGGGGGGAACACTGAAGCTTTCTTT
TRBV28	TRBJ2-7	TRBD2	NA	CASSSGLAELSYEQYF	TGTGCCAGCAGTTCCGGACTAGCGGAGCTCTCCTACGAGCAGTACTTC
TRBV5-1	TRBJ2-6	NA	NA	CASSLLPRSGANVLTF	TGCGCCAGCAGCTTGCTACCCCGCTCTGGGGCCAACGTCCTGACTTTC
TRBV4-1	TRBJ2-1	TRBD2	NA	CASSQERGGAGSVTYNEQFF	TGCGCCAGCAGCCAAGAACGGGGAGGAGCGGGGAGTGTTACCTACAATGAGCAGTTCTTC
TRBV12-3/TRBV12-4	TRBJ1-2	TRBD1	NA	CASSLGQGYGYTF	TGTGCCAGCAGTTTGGGACAGGGTTATGGCTACACCTTC
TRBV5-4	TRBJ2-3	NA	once	CASSYRDRGDTQYF	TGTGCCAGCAGTTATCGGGATCGCGGAGATACGCAGTATTTT
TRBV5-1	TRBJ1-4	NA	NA	CASSREGATNEKLFF	TGCGCCAGCAGCCGGGAGGGGGCAACTAATGAAAAACTGTTTTTT
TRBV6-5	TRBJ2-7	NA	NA	CASSTVAPHYEQYF	TGTGCCAGCAGTACGGTAGCCCCCCACTACGAGCAGTACTTC
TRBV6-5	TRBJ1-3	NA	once	CASSYSRGSSGNTIYF	TGTGCCAGCAGTTACTCCCGGGGTAGCTCTGGAAACACCATATATTTT
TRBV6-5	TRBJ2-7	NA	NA	CASTPSTGRGYEQYF	TGTGCCAGCACCCCTTCGACAGGAAGGGGCTACGAGCAGTACTTC
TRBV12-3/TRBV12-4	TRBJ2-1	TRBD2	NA	CASSPLADEQFF	TGTGCCAGCAGCCCACTAGCGGATGAGCAGTTCTTC
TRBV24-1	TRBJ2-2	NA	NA	CATSGGRWDTGELFF	TGTGCCACCAGCGGAGGGCGGTGGGACACCGGGGAGCTGTTTTTT
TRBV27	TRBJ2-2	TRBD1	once	CASSLTGAFVTGELFF	TGTGCCAGCAGTTTAACAGGGGCGTTTGTCACCGGGGAGCTGTTTTTT
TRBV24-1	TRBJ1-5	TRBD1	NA	CATSDPGQGNQPQHF	TGTGCCACCAGTGATCCGGGACAGGGTAATCAGCCCCAGCATTTT
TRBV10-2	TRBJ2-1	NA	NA	CASSESRQGQYNEQFF	TGCGCCAGCAGTGAGTCTAGGCAGGGGCAATACAATGAGCAGTTCTTC
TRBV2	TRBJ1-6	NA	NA	CASSDLGLNSPLHF	TGTGCCAGCAGTGACCTGGGCCTTAATTCACCCCTCCACTTT
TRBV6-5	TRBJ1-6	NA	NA	CASSFPGSPLHF	TGTGCCAGCAGTTTCCCGGGTTCACCCCTCCACTTT
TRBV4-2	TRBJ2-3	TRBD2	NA	CASSQDSPGLAGVGRDTQYF	TGTGCCAGCAGCCAAGATTCCCCGGGACTAGCGGGAGTAGGTCGAGATACGCAGTATTTT
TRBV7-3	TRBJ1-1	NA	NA	CASSLSSTGYTEAFF	TGTGCCAGCAGCTTAAGTAGTACAGGCTACACTGAAGCTTTCTTT
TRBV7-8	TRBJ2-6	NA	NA	CASSPPRRHSGANVLTF	TGTGCCAGCAGCCCCCCGCGCAGGCACTCTGGGGCCAACGTCCTGACTTTC
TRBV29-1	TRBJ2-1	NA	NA	CSVDRPNNEQFF	TGCAGCGTTGACAGGCCGAACAATGAGCAGTTCTTC
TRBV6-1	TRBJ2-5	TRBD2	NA	CASFGLAAQETQYF	TGTGCCAGCTTCGGACTAGCAGCACAAGAGACCCAGTACTTC
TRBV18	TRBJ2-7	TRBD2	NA	CASSPGLAGVSYEQYF	TGTGCCAGCTCACCAGGACTAGCGGGAGTCTCTTACGAGCAGTACTTC
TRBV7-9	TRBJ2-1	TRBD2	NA	CASSLGSAGGEGYNEQFF	TGTGCCAGCAGCTTAGGCTCGGCGGGAGGAGAGGGCTACAATGAGCAGTTCTTC
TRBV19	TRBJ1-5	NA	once	CASSARGVPQPQHF	TGTGCCAGTAGTGCCCGGGGGGTTCCTCAGCCCCAGCATTTT
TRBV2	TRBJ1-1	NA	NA	CASRKEGGNTEAFF	TGTGCCAGCAGGAAAGAGGGCGGGAACACTGAAGCTTTCTTT